One sample yielded the 14 T cell receptor beta chains listed below, sequenced in a study of cytomegalovirus exposure and HLA in healthy donors. The PCR had 60 Vbeta and 13 Jbeta primers. TCRdb's table, derived via immunoSEQ multiplex PCR, lists solely in-frame clones and lacks some. The sample yields hundreds of thousands of clones, 70% to 80% seen once. The sample taken for sequencing was PBMCs. The receptors originated from a woman aged 55 to 70 in good health and CMV-seropositive.

J is TRBJ1-6 and V is TRBV28, with D possibly TRBD1 on 6 matching bases. The CDR3 is made up of 16 amino acids. Germline values: CDR1 MDHEN, CDR2 SYDVKM. V lost 4 bases and J 3 bases, leaving 13 bases between the germline ends. DNA of the CDR3: TGTGCCAGCAGTTATCCGACAGGCGACTATAATTCACCCCTCCACTTT. This encodes CASSYPTGDYNSPLHF.

V usage is TRBV18 and J usage is TRBJ2-3; D not resolved. The CDR3 is 15 residues long. Germline lookup yields CDR1 KGHSH and CDR2 LQKENI. V was shortened by 3 bases and J by 1 base, with 11 bases between the two germline ends. The CDR3 nucleotides are TGTGCCAGCTCACCGCTCCAGGCCCGCACAGATACGCAGTATTTT. It specifies CASSPLQARTDTQYF.

This rearrangement joins TRBV5-8 to TRBJ1-5, with D possibly TRBD1 on 6 matching bases. Trimming took 1 base from V and 9 from J, leaving 11 bases between them. CDR1 is SGHTS, CDR2 YDEGEE, per germline. CDR3 length: 13 residues. The CDR3 coding sequence is TGTGCCAGCAGCTTGCAGGGGACGGGGCCCCAGCATTTT. Amino acids: CASSLQGTGPQHF.

This clone came up a few times. The V gene is TRBV28, the J gene TRBJ1-2; TRBD1 matches 8 bases. Per germline, CDR1 MDHEN and CDR2 SYDVKM. The CDR3 runs 13 residues. V shed 6 bases and J 5 bases; nucleotides not matched to a gene: 5. DNA for the CDR3: TGTGCCAGCAGCTTAACAGGGGGGTATGGCTACACCTTC. It encodes CASSLTGGYGYTF.

As to this clone: An end of the junction differs from the germline gene, which may be a read error. The chain couples TRBV7-9 to TRBJ1-2, with D hard to call. CDR3 length: 13 amino acids. The V gene's germline CDR1 is SEHNR and CDR2 FQNEAQ (reference sequence). The CDR3 DNA sequence: TGTTCCAGCAGCTTAGGTGCCAGAAGTGGCTACACCTTC. Protein: CSSSLGARSGYTF.

This sequence joins TRBV18 and TRBJ2-3; 9 bases agree with TRBD2. Unmatched junction bases numbered 7, after V lost 3 bases and J lost 3 bases. CDR3 size: 16 residues. Germline V gives CDR1 KGHSH, CDR2 LQKENI. DNA of the CDR3: TGTGCCAGCTCACCCCAGGTAGCGGGAGTGACAGATACGCAGTATTTT. This encodes CASSPQVAGVTDTQYF.

This clone was counted a few times. This chain uses TRBV7-3 with TRBJ1-2, with 7 bases lining up with TRBD1. The CDR3 loop spans 13 amino acids. V was pared by 5 bases and J by 2 bases, with 2 bases of the junction left unmatched. Germline loops: CDR1 SGHTA, CDR2 FQGTGA. CDR3 sequence: CASSTGQNYGYTF. The CDR3 nucleotides are TGTGCCAGCAGCACGGGACAGAACTATGGCTACACCTTC.

This chain links TRBV2 with TRBJ1-2; D gene ambiguous. V was clipped by 4 bases and J by 8 bases, with 17 bases between them. Germline lookup yields CDR1 SNHLY and CDR2 FYNNEI. This CDR3 is built from 14 residues. The CDR3 sequence: CASSGGERRRGYTF. For the CDR3, the DNA is TGTGCCAGCAGTGGCGGGGAGAGACGTCGCGGCTACACCTTC.

This rearrangement joins TRBV7-2 to TRBJ1-1; D might be TRBD1 (5 bases). CDR1 SGHTA and CDR2 FQGNSA come from the germline V gene. The CDR3 consists of 15 residues. The ends were cut back, 5 bases at V and 5 bases at J, with 18 bases in the middle. The CDR3 region is CASSPVGRRGTEAFF. As DNA, the CDR3 is TGTGCCAGCAGCCCAGTCGGGAGAAGGGGAACTGAAGCTTTCTTT.

This clone was counted a few times. The gene calls are TRBV7-9 and TRBJ2-2; 9 nucleotides match TRBD2. J gave up 8 bases and V 3 bases, and 19 bases lay outside the gene matches. Germline V lookup: CDR1 SEHNR, CDR2 FQNEAQ (reference sequence). The CDR3 runs 19 residues. The CDR3 region has the DNA TGTGCCAGCAGCTTTGGGTTGTCAGCCCTAGCGGGAATCAGTGGGGAGCTGTTTTTT. The encoded protein is CASSFGLSALAGISGELFF.

The V gene is TRBV5-5, the J gene TRBJ1-3; D unclear. Germline CDR1 SGHKS, CDR2 YYEKEE (reference sequence). The V end was cut by 4 bases, the J end by 0 bases, with 8 bases between. The CDR3 spans 14 residues. The CDR3, as DNA: TGTGCCAGCAGCCCGAGAAGCTCTGGAAACACCATATATTTT. It is translated as CASSPRSSGNTIYF.

The rearrangement joins TRBV18 to TRBJ1-2; D perhaps matches TRBD1 (5 bases). Trimming removed 3 bases at V and 6 bases at J, with 11 bases between. This CDR3 is built from 13 residues. Germline assignment: CDR1 KGHSH and CDR2 LQKENI. The CDR3, as DNA: TGTGCCAGCTCACCCGACCAGGGAAATGGCTACACCTTC. Translation gives CASSPDQGNGYTF.

This clone was recorded a few times. This chain links TRBV7-7 with TRBJ2-1; the match to TRBD2 covers 8 bases. Germline V lookup: CDR1 SSHAT, CDR2 FNYEAQ (reference sequence). The CDR3 is 16 residues long. V lost 5 bases and J lost 2; bases outside the gene matches: 8. CDR3 nucleotide sequence: TGTGCCAGCAGCCTAACCCGCGGGGGGACCTACAATGAGCAGTTCTTC. Protein product: CASSLTRGGTYNEQFF.

This clone has more than one count but fewer than ten. V is TRBV5-1 and J is TRBJ2-4; the D gene is possibly TRBD2 (6 bases). V lost 0 bases to trimming and J lost 7 bases, with 11 bases between them. Germline V gene sequence: CDR1 SGHRS, CDR2 YFSETQ. CDR3 size: 14 residues. The CDR3 here is CASSLGSSDNIQYF. CDR3 DNA: TGCGCCAGCAGCTTGGGATCTAGCGATAACATTCAGTACTTC. Looking up the rest from reference TRBV5-1 and TRBJ2-4 gives the full variable domain: KAGVTQTPRYLIKTRGQQVTLSCSPISGHRSVSWYQQTPGQGLQFLFEYFSETQRNKGNFPGRFSGRQFSNSRSEMNVSTLELGDSALYLCASSLGSSDNIQYFGAGTRLSVL.